This T cell receptor (beta chain) was documented in a study of blood T cell repertoires in COVID-19. Cohort placement rested on clinical history that participants reported themselves. Germline loops: CDR1 SEHNR, CDR2 FQNEAQ (reference sequence). The CDR3 runs to 15 residues. V dropped 5 bases and J dropped 5; count of bases not matched to a gene: 10. Generated by immunoSEQ multiplex PCR, the TCRdb table keeps only in-frame clones and is missing some. The sample holds a few hundred thousand clones, 80% to 85% seen once. Sequenced input: PBMCs or T cells enriched from blood (not recorded which). This receptor was taken from a woman in her thirties or forties who had recovered from COVID-19. The J gene is TRBJ2-5, the V gene TRBV7-9; 8 nucleotides agree with TRBD2. CDR3 amino acids: CASSHRTSGRETQYF. The CDR3 nucleotides read TGTGCCAGCAGCCACAGAACTAGCGGAAGGGAGACCCAGTACTTC.